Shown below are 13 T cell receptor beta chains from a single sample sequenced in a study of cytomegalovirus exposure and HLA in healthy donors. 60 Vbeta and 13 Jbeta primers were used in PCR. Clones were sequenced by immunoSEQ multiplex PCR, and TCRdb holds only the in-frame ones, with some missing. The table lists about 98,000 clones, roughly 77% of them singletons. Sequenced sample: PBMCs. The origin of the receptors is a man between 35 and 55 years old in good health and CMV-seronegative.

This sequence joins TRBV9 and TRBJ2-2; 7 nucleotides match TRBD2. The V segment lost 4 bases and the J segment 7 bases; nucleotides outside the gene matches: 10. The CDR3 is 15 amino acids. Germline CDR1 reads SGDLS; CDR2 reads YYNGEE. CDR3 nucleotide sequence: TGTGCCAGCAGCTCAGGACTAGGGACTCACGGGGAGCTGTTTTTT. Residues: CASSSGLGTHGELFF.

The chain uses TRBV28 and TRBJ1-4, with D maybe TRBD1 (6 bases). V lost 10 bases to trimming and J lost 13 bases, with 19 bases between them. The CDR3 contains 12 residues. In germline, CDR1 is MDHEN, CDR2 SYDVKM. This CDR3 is CATKGLTGLLFF. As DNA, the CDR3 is TGTGCCACCAAAGGCTTGACAGGATTACTGTTTTTT.

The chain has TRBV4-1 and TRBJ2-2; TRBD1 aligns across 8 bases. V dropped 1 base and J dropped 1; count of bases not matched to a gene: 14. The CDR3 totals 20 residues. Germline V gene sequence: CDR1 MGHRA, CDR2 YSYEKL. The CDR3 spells CASSQVIVFGTGLNTGELFF. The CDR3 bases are TGCGCCAGCAGCCAAGTCATCGTTTTCGGGACAGGATTGAACACCGGGGAGCTGTTTTTT.

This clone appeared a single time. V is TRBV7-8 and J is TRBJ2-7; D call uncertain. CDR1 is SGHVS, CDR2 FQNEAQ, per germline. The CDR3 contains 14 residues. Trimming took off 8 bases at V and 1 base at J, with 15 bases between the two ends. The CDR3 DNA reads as TGTGCCAGCTCATCCACGGTGCGGTCCTACGAGCAGTACTTC. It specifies CASSSTVRSYEQYF. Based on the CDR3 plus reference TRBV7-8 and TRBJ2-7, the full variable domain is GAGVSQSPRYKVAKRGQDVALRCDPISGHVSLFWYQQALGQGPEFLTYFQNEAQLDKSGLPSDRFFAERPEGSVSTLKIQRTQQEDSAVYLCASSSTVRSYEQYFGPGTRLTVT.

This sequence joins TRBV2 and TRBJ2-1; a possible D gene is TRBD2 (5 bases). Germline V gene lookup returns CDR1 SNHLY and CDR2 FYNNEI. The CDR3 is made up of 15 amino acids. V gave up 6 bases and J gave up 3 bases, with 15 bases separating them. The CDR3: CASSPDYSHYNEQFF. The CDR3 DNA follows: TGTGCCAGCAGCCCCGACTATTCCCACTACAATGAGCAGTTCTTC.

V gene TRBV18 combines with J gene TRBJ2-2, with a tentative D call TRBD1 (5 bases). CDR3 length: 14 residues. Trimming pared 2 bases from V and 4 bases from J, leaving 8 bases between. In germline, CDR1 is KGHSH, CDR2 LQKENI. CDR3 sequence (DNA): TGTGCCAGCTCACCATCCAGGGCCACCGGGGAGCTGTTTTTT. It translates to CASSPSRATGELFF.

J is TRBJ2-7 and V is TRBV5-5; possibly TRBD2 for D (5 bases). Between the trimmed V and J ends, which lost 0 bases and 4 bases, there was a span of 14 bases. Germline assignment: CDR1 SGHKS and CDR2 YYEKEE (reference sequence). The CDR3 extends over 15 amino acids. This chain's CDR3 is CASSLAQAGTYEQYF. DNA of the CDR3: TGTGCCAGCAGCTTGGCGCAGGCGGGTACTTACGAGCAGTACTTC.

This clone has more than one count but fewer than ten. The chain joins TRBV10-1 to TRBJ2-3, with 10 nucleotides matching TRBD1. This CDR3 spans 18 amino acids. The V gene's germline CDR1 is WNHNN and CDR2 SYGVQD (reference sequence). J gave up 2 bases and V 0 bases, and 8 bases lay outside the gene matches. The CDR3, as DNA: TGCGCCAGCAGTGAGTCTGGGACAGGGGTCCCTTTCACAGATACGCAGTATTTT. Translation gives CASSESGTGVPFTDTQYF.

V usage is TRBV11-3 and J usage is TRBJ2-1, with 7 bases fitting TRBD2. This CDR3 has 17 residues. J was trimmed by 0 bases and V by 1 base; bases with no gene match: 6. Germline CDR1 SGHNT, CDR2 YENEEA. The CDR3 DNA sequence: TGTGCCAGCAGCTTAGGGCTAGCGGCGAGCTCCTACAATGAGCAGTTCTTC. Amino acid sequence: CASSLGLAASSYNEQFF.

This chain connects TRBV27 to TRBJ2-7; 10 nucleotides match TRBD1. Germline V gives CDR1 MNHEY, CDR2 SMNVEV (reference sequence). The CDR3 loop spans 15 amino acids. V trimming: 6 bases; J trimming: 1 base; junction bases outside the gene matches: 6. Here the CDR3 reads CASSRGQGGSYEQYF. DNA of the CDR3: TGTGCCAGCAGCAGAGGACAGGGGGGGTCCTACGAGCAGTACTTC.

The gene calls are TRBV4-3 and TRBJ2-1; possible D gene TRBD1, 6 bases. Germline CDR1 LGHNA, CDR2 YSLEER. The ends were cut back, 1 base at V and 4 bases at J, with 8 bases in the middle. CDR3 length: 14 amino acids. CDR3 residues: CASSQVGTYNEQFF. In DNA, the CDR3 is TGCGCCAGCAGCCAAGTGGGGACATACAATGAGCAGTTCTTC.

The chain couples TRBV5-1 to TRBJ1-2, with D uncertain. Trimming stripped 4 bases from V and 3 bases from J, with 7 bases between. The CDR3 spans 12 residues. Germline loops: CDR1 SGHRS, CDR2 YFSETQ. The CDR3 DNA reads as TGCGCCAGCAGCCAGGATGACTATGGCTACACCTTC. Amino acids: CASSQDDYGYTF.

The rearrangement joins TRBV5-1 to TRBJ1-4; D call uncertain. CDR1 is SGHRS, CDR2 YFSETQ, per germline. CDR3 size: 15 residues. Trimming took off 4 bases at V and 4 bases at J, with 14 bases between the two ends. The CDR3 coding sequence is TGCGCCAGCAGCCACGGCACGGGGTTTAATGAAAAACTGTTTTTT. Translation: CASSHGTGFNEKLFF.